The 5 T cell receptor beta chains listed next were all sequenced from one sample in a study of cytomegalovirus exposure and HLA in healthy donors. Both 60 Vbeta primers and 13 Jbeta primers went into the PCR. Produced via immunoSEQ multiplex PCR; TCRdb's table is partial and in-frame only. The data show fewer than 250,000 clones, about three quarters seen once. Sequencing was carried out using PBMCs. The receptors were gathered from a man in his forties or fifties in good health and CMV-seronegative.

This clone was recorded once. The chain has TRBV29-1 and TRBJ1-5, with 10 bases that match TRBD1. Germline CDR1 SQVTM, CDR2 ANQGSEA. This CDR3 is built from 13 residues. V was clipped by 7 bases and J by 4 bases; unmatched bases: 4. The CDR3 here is CSARTGGNQPQHF. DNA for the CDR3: TGCAGCGCCAGGACAGGGGGTAATCAGCCCCAGCATTTT. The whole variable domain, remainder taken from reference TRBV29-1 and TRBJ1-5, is SAVISQKPSRDICQRGTSLTIQCQVDSQVTMMFWYRQQPGQSLTLIATANQGSEATYESGFVIDKFPISRPNLTFSTLTVSNMSPEDSSIYLCSARTGGNQPQHFGDGTRLSIL.

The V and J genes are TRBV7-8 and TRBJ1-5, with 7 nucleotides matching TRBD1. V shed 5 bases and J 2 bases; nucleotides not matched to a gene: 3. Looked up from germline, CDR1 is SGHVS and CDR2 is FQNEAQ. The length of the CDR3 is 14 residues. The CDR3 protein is CASSVGQGNQPQHF. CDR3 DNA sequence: TGTGCCAGCAGCGTCGGACAGGGCAATCAGCCCCAGCATTTT.

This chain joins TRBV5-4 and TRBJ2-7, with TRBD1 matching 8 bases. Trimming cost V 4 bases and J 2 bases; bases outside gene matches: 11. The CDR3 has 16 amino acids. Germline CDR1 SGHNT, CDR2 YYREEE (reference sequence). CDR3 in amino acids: CASSTGGTGTTYEQYF. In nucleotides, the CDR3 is TGTGCCAGCAGCACTGGTGGGACAGGAACCACCTACGAGCAGTACTTC.

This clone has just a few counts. The CDR3 bases are TGTGCCAGCAGCTTGCCCGGGGTTGGCTACACCTTC. Translated: CASSLPGVGYTF. The rearrangement links TRBV7-8 to TRBJ1-2; D is unresolved. Trimming stripped 3 bases from V and 7 bases from J, with 9 bases between. The CDR3 covers 12 residues. CDR1 and CDR2 from the germline V gene are SGHVS and FQNEAQ. The complete variable domain, with remaining parts taken from reference TRBV7-8 and TRBJ1-2, reads GAGVSQSPRYKVAKRGQDVALRCDPISGHVSLFWYQQALGQGPEFLTYFQNEAQLDKSGLPSDRFFAERPEGSVSTLKIQRTQQEDSAVYLCASSLPGVGYTFGSGTRLTVV.

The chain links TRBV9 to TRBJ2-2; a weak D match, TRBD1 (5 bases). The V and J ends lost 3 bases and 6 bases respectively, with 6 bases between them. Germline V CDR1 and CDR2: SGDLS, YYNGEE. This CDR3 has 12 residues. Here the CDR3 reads CASSEGAGELFF. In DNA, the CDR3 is TGTGCCAGCAGCGAAGGGGCCGGGGAGCTGTTTTTT.